The 17 T cell receptor beta chains below all came from one sample that was sequenced in a study of T cells in localized non-small cell lung cancer. This table comes from immunoSEQ multiplex PCR, and its TCRdb copy is limited to in-frame clones, with some not included. The sample yields around 3,000 clones, about 19% seen once. This material consisted of lung tumor tissue, taken before any cancer treatment. These receptors all come from a man between 35 and 75 years old with stage I squamous cell lung carcinoma.

V is TRBV1 and J is TRBJ2-5; the table gives TRBD2 as D, unverified against the DNA. TRBV1 counts as a pseudogene. The CDR3 has 15 amino acids. DNA for the CDR3: TGCGCCAGCAGCCAAGAGCAGCGGGCGGTGGAGACCCAGTACTTC. This encodes CASSQEQRAVETQYF.

This clone was detected only a few times. The chain has TRBV6-8 and TRBJ2-1, with D perhaps assigned TRBD1 or TRBD2 (6 bases each). Germline V gene sequence: CDR1 MNHGY, CDR2 SAAAGT. The V gene lost 5 bases and the J gene lost 5 bases, with 16 bases spanning the gap. The CDR3 is 15 amino acids. The CDR3 is CASSPPGGGNNEQFF. For the CDR3, the DNA is TGTGCCAGCAGTCCCCCCGGGGGCGGTAACAATGAGCAGTTCTTC.

V and J are TRBV18 and TRBJ2-3; the match to TRBD1 covers 8 bases. The V and J ends lost 5 bases and 0 bases, in that order; junction bases with no gene match: 7. Germline V CDR1 and CDR2: KGHSH, LQKENI. The CDR3 spans 16 residues. CDR3 amino acids: CASSSGQGGSTDTQYF. CDR3 coding DNA: TGTGCCAGCTCATCTGGACAGGGAGGAAGCACAGATACGCAGTATTTT.

By share, this clone counts as medium-sized. The chain uses TRBV11-3 and TRBJ1-3; D unresolved. The CDR3 runs to 15 residues. Trimming stripped 3 bases from V and 7 bases from J, with 16 bases between. Germline assignment: CDR1 SGHNT and CDR2 YENEEA. CDR3 amino acids: CASSLAPGGLNTIYF. DNA for the CDR3: TGTGCCAGCAGCTTGGCCCCGGGAGGGCTGAACACCATATATTTT.

This rearrangement joins TRBV11-3 to TRBJ2-5, with TRBD2 matching over 9 bases. The junction had 3 bases not matched to a gene; V was cut back by 3 bases and J by 1 base. Germline CDR1 is SGHNT and CDR2 is YENEEA. This CDR3 has 15 residues. CDR3 bases: TGTGCCAGCAGCTTTAGCGGGGGACCCCAAGAGACCCAGTACTTC. It specifies CASSFSGGPQETQYF.

The V and J genes are TRBV11-3 and TRBJ1-5; 7 bases map to TRBD1. The V gene's germline CDR1 is SGHNT and CDR2 YENEEA. J was trimmed by 5 bases and V by 2 bases; bases with no gene match: 6. The length of the CDR3 is 15 residues. The CDR3 here is CASSLSRQGYQPQHF. In nucleotides, the CDR3 is TGTGCCAGCAGCTTATCTCGACAGGGCTATCAGCCCCAGCATTTT.

This clone appeared a few times. This chain links TRBV2 with TRBJ2-2; 11 positions agree with TRBD1. CDR3 length: 16 residues. The germline V gene encodes CDR1 SNHLY and CDR2 FYNNEI. V lost 5 bases, J lost 5 bases, and 7 bases stayed unmatched. In DNA form, the CDR3 reads TGTGCCAGCAGTCAGGAGGGACAGGGGGTAACCGGGGAGCTGTTTTTT. Translation: CASSQEGQGVTGELFF.

The chain has TRBV18 and TRBJ1-5; D possibly corresponds to TRBD1 (5 bases). This CDR3 contains 15 residues. The V end lost 3 bases, the J end lost 2 bases, and 11 bases lay between the germline ends. CDR1 is KGHSH, CDR2 LQKENI, per germline. CDR3 sequence (DNA): TGTGCCAGCTCACCGGGACTCTCTCGCAATCAGCCCCAGCATTTT. Residues: CASSPGLSRNQPQHF.

This clone was seen more than once but under ten times. The chain has TRBV6-8 and TRBJ1-5; D not certain. V dropped 6 bases and J dropped 9 bases, with 15 bases sitting between them. CDR1 and CDR2 (germline): MNHGY, SAAAGT. CDR3 length equals 13 residues. The CDR3 nucleotides are TGTGCCAGCAGCACCTCAGACACGGCGCCCCAGCATTTT. Protein sequence: CASSTSDTAPQHF.

This clone was recorded a few times. The chain has TRBV28 and TRBJ2-2; D remains ambiguous. V was shortened by 4 bases and J by 4 bases, with 4 bases between the two germline ends. This CDR3 is built from 12 residues. The germline V gene encodes CDR1 MDHEN and CDR2 SYDVKM. DNA of the CDR3: TGTGCCAGCAGTTCCGTCACCGGGGAGCTGTTTTTT. The encoded protein is CASSSVTGELFF.

This chain connects TRBV6-8 to TRBJ1-1; D unclear. V was pared by 6 bases and J by 1 base, with 12 bases between. Germline V gene sequence: CDR1 MNHGY, CDR2 SAAAGT. The CDR3 consists of 14 residues. CDR3 region: CASRTVSGNTEAFF. The CDR3 nucleotides read TGTGCCAGCAGAACCGTCTCCGGGAACACTGAAGCTTTCTTT.

This chain joins TRBV15 and TRBJ1-5; TRBD1 might be the D (5 bases). The CDR3 loop spans 15 amino acids. The germline gives CDR1 LNHNV, CDR2 YYDKDF (reference sequence). Trimming took 0 bases from V and 3 from J, leaving 9 bases between them. The CDR3 DNA sequence: TGTGCCACCAGCAGAGATCCAGGGACCAATCAGCCCCAGCATTTT. Its translation: CATSRDPGTNQPQHF.

This clone is labeled medium-sized. This chain uses TRBV11-3 with TRBJ2-2, with D possibly matching TRBD2 (7 bases). Between the trimmed V and J ends, which lost 1 base and 4 bases, there was a span of 13 bases. Germline V gene data show CDR1 as SGHNT and CDR2 as YENEEA. This CDR3 spans 16 amino acids. This CDR3 reads CASSLVAGASTGELFF. The CDR3 DNA is TGTGCCAGCAGCTTAGTTGCGGGGGCTAGCACCGGGGAGCTGTTTTTT.

This clone counts as medium-sized (0.01 to 0.1%). The chain joins TRBV11-3 to TRBJ2-3; TRBD1 aligns across 8 bases. Germline CDR1 reads SGHNT; CDR2 reads YENEEA. The CDR3 is 15 residues long. Trimming at V came to 3 bases and at J to 1 base, leaving 3 bases not matched to a gene. CDR3 sequence reads: CASSLGQARTDTQYF. The CDR3 nucleotides are TGTGCCAGCAGCTTGGGACAGGCGCGCACAGATACGCAGTATTTT.

This clone was detected only a few times. The chain is built from TRBV11-3 and TRBJ2-7, with 12 bases identical to TRBD2. The CDR3 has 14 residues. The V segment lost 4 bases and the J segment 4 bases; nucleotides outside the gene matches: 2. Per the germline V gene, CDR1 is SGHNT and CDR2 is YENEEA. The CDR3 is CASSSSGGAYEQYF. In nucleotides, the CDR3 is TGTGCCAGCAGCTCTAGCGGGGGGGCATACGAGCAGTACTTC.

CDR3 DNA sequence: TGTGCCAGCGGGTCTGGACAGGGCTACGAGCAGTACTTC. This gives the protein CASGSGQGYEQYF. The V and J genes are TRBV28 and TRBJ2-7; 8 bases are a match to TRBD1. V shed 8 bases, J shed 3 bases, and the junction held 6 bases outside the gene matches. There are 13 residues in the CDR3. Germline V lookup: CDR1 MDHEN, CDR2 SYDVKM.

V is TRBV10-3 and J is TRBJ1-2; D gene unclear. The CDR3 spans 14 residues. From germline, CDR1 is ENHRY and CDR2 SYGVKD. V was pared by 2 bases and J by 7 bases, with 14 bases between. The CDR3 sequence is CAISENFWVAGYTF. The DNA of the CDR3 is TGTGCCATCAGTGAGAATTTTTGGGTCGCTGGCTACACCTTC.